The 29 T cell receptor beta chains below all came from one sample that was sequenced in a study of shared clonotypes between healthy human individuals. Using immunoSEQ multiplex PCR, the repertoire was profiled, and TCRdb retains in-frame clones only, with some absent. The sample consists of approximately 1,000,000 clones, approximately 75% of them appearing once. Sequences were obtained from memory CD4+ T cells from PBMCs. Noted subset: CD45RA-negative fraction. Source of these receptors: a man between 18 and 29 years old in good health. Some clones in this sample may be carry-over from other donors' samples.

This clone appeared a few times. Other DNA sequences from this sample encode an identical CDR3 as well. V gene TRBV2 combines with J gene TRBJ1-4; no definite D call. Trimming left V 4 bases short and J 5 bases short, with 8 bases between. The CDR3 has 13 amino acids. Germline lookup yields CDR1 SNHLY and CDR2 FYNNEI. CDR3 loop: CASSGRRNEKLFF. In nucleotides, the CDR3 is TGTGCCAGCAGTGGGCGGCGGAATGAAAAACTGTTTTTT.

The V gene is TRBV9, the J gene TRBJ1-1; maybe TRBD1 (5 bases). Trimming stripped 0 bases from V and 4 bases from J, with 28 bases between. The CDR3 runs to 20 residues. Per the germline V gene, CDR1 is SGDLS and CDR2 is YYNGEE. CDR3 residues: CASSVVTGGLGPVKGTEAFF. The CDR3 DNA is TGTGCCAGCAGCGTAGTAACGGGAGGTTTGGGGCCGGTGAAGGGCACTGAAGCTTTCTTT.

This chain joins TRBV4-2 and TRBJ2-4; D possibly corresponds to TRBD1 (5 bases). The V end lost 4 bases, the J end lost 3 bases, and 16 bases lay between the germline ends. Germline V gene sequence: CDR1 LGHNA, CDR2 YNFKEQ. This CDR3 is 16 amino acids long. The DNA of the CDR3 is TGTGCCAGCAGCCTTAGGACACCAGGCGTCAAAAACATTCAGTACTTC. The encoded protein is CASSLRTPGVKNIQYF.

The chain uses TRBV7-8 and TRBJ2-5; a weak D match, TRBD1 (5 bases). Looked up from germline, CDR1 is SGHVS and CDR2 is FQNEAQ. The V and J ends lost 1 base and 1 base respectively, with 10 bases between them. The CDR3 sequence is 15 residues long. The CDR3 here is CASSLVRQGQETQYF. The CDR3 DNA reads TGTGCCAGCAGCTTAGTGCGGCAGGGCCAAGAGACCCAGTACTTC. Based on the CDR3 plus reference TRBV7-8 and TRBJ2-5, the full variable domain is GAGVSQSPRYKVAKRGQDVALRCDPISGHVSLFWYQQALGQGPEFLTYFQNEAQLDKSGLPSDRFFAERPEGSVSTLKIQRTQQEDSAVYLCASSLVRQGQETQYFGPGTRLLVL.

The J gene is TRBJ2-3, the V gene TRBV7-2; D is undetermined. CDR3 length: 15 amino acids. Germline CDR1 is SGHTA and CDR2 is FQGNSA. Trimming pared 2 bases from V and 2 bases from J, leaving 11 bases between. The CDR3 loop reads CASSLSVQPTDTQYF. CDR3 DNA: TGTGCCAGCAGCTTATCGGTTCAGCCCACAGATACGCAGTATTTT.

This clone occurred a few times. The chain employs TRBV28 and TRBJ2-7, with 8 bases aligning to TRBD1. After removal of 6 bases from V and 7 bases from J, the junction contained 14 bases not matched to a gene. The CDR3 is made up of 15 amino acids. Germline V gene data show CDR1 as MDHEN and CDR2 as SYDVKM. The DNA of the CDR3 is TGTGCCAGCAGCCGCCCCCAGGGGGCATCGGGGGAGCAGTACTTC. Its translation: CASSRPQGASGEQYF.

The chain is built from TRBV28 and TRBJ2-2, with 11 bases lining up with TRBD2. CDR3 length: 16 amino acids. V shed 3 bases and J 4 bases; nucleotides not matched to a gene: 4. Germline assignment: CDR1 MDHEN and CDR2 SYDVKM. CDR3 sequence: CASSLATSGATGELFF. DNA for the CDR3: TGTGCCAGCAGTTTGGCGACTAGCGGGGCCACCGGGGAGCTGTTTTTT.

The chain links TRBV15 to TRBJ1-1, with a weak D call TRBD1 (5 bases). The length of the CDR3 is 14 residues. V gave up 1 base and J gave up 5 bases, with 11 bases separating them. CDR1 is LNHNV, CDR2 YYDKDF, per germline (reference sequence). The CDR3 loop reads CATSRALSGTEAFF. Written as DNA, the CDR3 is TGTGCCACCAGCAGAGCCCTCTCAGGGACTGAAGCTTTCTTT. Full variable domain (rest looked up from reference TRBV15 and TRBJ1-1): DAMVIQNPRYQVTQFGKPVTLSCSQTLNHNVMYWYQQKSSQAPKLLFHYYDKDFNNEADTPDNFQSRRPNTSFCFLDIRSPGLGDTAMYLCATSRALSGTEAFFGQGTRLTVV.

In nucleotides, the CDR3 is TGTGCCAGCAGCTTCGGAGCCGTTAGTGAAAAACTGTTTTTT. Encoded protein: CASSFGAVSEKLFF. The chain couples TRBV5-6 to TRBJ1-4; D gene ambiguous. Germline V gene lookup returns CDR1 SGHDT and CDR2 YYEEEE. CDR3 length equals 14 residues. V lost 2 bases, J lost 7 bases, and 12 bases lay in between.

The chain combines TRBV28 with TRBJ2-6; the D is unclear. CDR3 size: 13 residues. The germline V gene encodes CDR1 MDHEN and CDR2 SYDVKM. The V end lost 7 bases, the J end lost 1 base, and 5 bases lay between the germline ends. CDR3 bases: TGTGCCAGCACCGCGTCTGGGGCCAACGTCCTGACTTTC. Protein sequence: CASTASGANVLTF. The full variable domain, completed using reference TRBV28 and TRBJ2-6, is DVKVTQSSRYLVKRTGEKVFLECVQDMDHENMFWYRQDPGLGLRLIYFSYDVKMKEKGDIPEGYSVSREKKERFSLILESASTNQTSMYLCASTASGANVLTFGAGSRLTVL.

The chain employs TRBV29-1 and TRBJ2-7, with TRBD2 identical over 7 bases. Trimming at V came to 4 bases and at J to 0 bases, leaving 15 bases not matched to a gene. The CDR3 runs 17 residues. CDR1 is SQVTM, CDR2 ANQGSEA, per germline. The CDR3, as DNA: TGCAGCGTTGTCCCCCTGGAAGCTAGCGGTTCCTCCTACGAGCAGTACTTC. Residues: CSVVPLEASGSSYEQYF.

The chain combines TRBV27 with TRBJ2-7; D is perhaps TRBD1 or TRBD2 (5 bases each). Germline loops: CDR1 MNHEY, CDR2 SMNVEV (reference sequence). The V gene lost 6 bases and the J gene lost 7 bases, with 22 bases spanning the gap. The CDR3 sequence is 15 residues long. The CDR3 loop is CASSGSGLTPTEQYF. CDR3 nucleotide sequence: TGTGCCAGCAGCGGCTCGGGGCTGACCCCTACGGAGCAGTACTTC.

The rearrangement joins TRBV7-2 to TRBJ1-3; D uncertain. CDR1 and CDR2 from the germline V gene are SGHTA and FQGNSA. The CDR3 has 14 residues. With 8 bases removed from V and 3 bases from J, the gap between germline ends came to 14 bases. CDR3 in DNA: TGTGCCAGCCAAAAGGGCGGGAGTGGAAACACCATATATTTT. Its translation is CASQKGGSGNTIYF.

This clone was detected once. This chain connects TRBV5-1 to TRBJ2-2; no definite D call. Germline loops: CDR1 SGHRS, CDR2 YFSETQ. V was cut by 4 bases and J by 4 bases, with 5 bases left in between. This CDR3 is built from 12 residues. The CDR3 protein is CASSQSTGELFF. The CDR3 bases are TGCGCCAGCAGCCAGAGCACCGGGGAGCTGTTTTTT. The full variable domain, its missing parts supplied by reference TRBV5-1 and TRBJ2-2, is KAGVTQTPRYLIKTRGQQVTLSCSPISGHRSVSWYQQTPGQGLQFLFEYFSETQRNKGNFPGRFSGRQFSNSRSEMNVSTLELGDSALYLCASSQSTGELFFGEGSRLTVL.

The V and J genes are TRBV7-2 and TRBJ2-1, with D uncertain. This CDR3 is 14 amino acids long. V was pared by 5 bases and J by 8 bases, with 16 bases between. The germline V gene encodes CDR1 SGHTA and CDR2 FQGNSA. Here the CDR3 reads CASSPQTSFHEQFF. DNA for the CDR3: TGTGCCAGCAGCCCCCAGACTTCGTTTCATGAGCAGTTCTTC.

This chain connects TRBV20-1 to TRBJ2-4, with a weak D call TRBD2 (5 bases). Germline V gene lookup returns CDR1 DFQATT and CDR2 SNEGSKA (reference sequence). This CDR3 has 11 residues. Trimming took off 5 bases at V and 10 bases at J, with 12 bases between the two ends. CDR3 region: CSAGHREIQYF. The CDR3 DNA reads TGCAGTGCTGGGCATAGGGAGATTCAGTACTTC.

Details on this clone: Other DNA sequences in this specimen translate into the identical CDR3. The rearrangement links TRBV5-1 to TRBJ1-1; 7 bases agree with TRBD1. The V gene's germline CDR1 is SGHRS and CDR2 YFSETQ. The V and J ends lost 5 bases and 2 bases, in that order; junction bases with no gene match: 6. The CDR3 loop spans 14 amino acids. In nucleotides, the CDR3 is TGCGCCAGCAGTCGGGGGACAGCAAACACTGAAGCTTTCTTT. It is translated as CASSRGTANTEAFF.

The rearrangement joins TRBV7-9 to TRBJ2-3; D gene uncertain. Germline-derived CDR1 and CDR2 are SEHNR and FQNEAQ (reference sequence). Trimming took 2 bases from V and 0 from J, leaving 3 bases between them. The CDR3 runs to 13 residues. The CDR3 bases are TGTGCCAGCAGCTTATACAGCACAGATACGCAGTATTTT. Protein sequence: CASSLYSTDTQYF.

J is TRBJ1-5 and V is TRBV7-3, with D tentatively TRBD1 (5 bases). Trimming took 2 bases from V and 9 from J, leaving 11 bases between them. This CDR3 has 13 amino acids. Germline lookup yields CDR1 SGHTA and CDR2 FQGTGA. The CDR3 DNA follows: TGTGCCAGCAGCTTATTTGCCGGGGGGCCCCAGCATTTT. Its translation is CASSLFAGGPQHF.

The rearrangement links TRBV2 to TRBJ2-7; no clear D gene. Germline CDR1 and CDR2: SNHLY and FYNNEI. V was trimmed by 3 bases and J by 0 bases, leaving 9 bases between them. The CDR3 runs to 14 residues. The CDR3 DNA sequence: TGTGCCAGCAGTGACGTCGGCTCCTCCTACGAGCAGTACTTC. This encodes CASSDVGSSYEQYF.

This sequence joins TRBV29-1 and TRBJ2-7; 11 bases agree with TRBD1. Germline values: CDR1 SQVTM, CDR2 ANQGSEA. The CDR3 sequence is 17 residues long. Trimming took 6 bases from V and 3 from J; bases not matched to a gene: 16. This chain's CDR3 is CSVATKNGTGGNYEQYF. CDR3 coding DNA: TGCAGCGTCGCTACCAAAAACGGGACAGGGGGGAACTACGAGCAGTACTTC.

This clone was counted between two and nine times. CDR3 DNA: TGTGCCAGCAGTCCCGGGACTAGCGGGAGTGGCAATGAGCAGTTCTTC. Translated: CASSPGTSGSGNEQFF. J is TRBJ2-1 and V is TRBV28; 14 nucleotides match TRBD2. V lost 5 bases and J lost 6; bases outside the gene matches: 6. The CDR3 extends over 16 amino acids. From germline, CDR1 is MDHEN and CDR2 SYDVKM.

V usage is TRBV9 and J usage is TRBJ2-3; 10 nucleotides line up with TRBD2. Germline V gene data show CDR1 as SGDLS and CDR2 as YYNGEE. V was pared by 2 bases and J by 3 bases, with 3 bases of the junction left unmatched. The CDR3 consists of 15 residues. The CDR3 here is CASSVPAGGTDTQYF. CDR3 nucleotides: TGTGCCAGCAGCGTGCCAGCGGGAGGGACAGATACGCAGTATTTT.

This clone was seen at least ten times. Other DNA sequences in this sample translate to the same CDR3. V is TRBV30 and J is TRBJ1-5; weak D call: TRBD1 (5 bases). The CDR3 runs 14 residues. V was cut by 0 bases and J by 4 bases, with 10 bases left in between. Germline V lookup: CDR1 GTSNPN, CDR2 SVGIG (reference sequence). CDR3: CAWSVTGGNQPQHF. For the CDR3, the DNA is TGTGCCTGGAGTGTCACGGGGGGTAATCAGCCCCAGCATTTT.

The CDR3 bases are TGTGCCAGGGTCCAGGCGTGGGACGAGCAGTACTTC. This translates into CARVQAWDEQYF. The chain recombines TRBV21-1 with TRBJ2-7; TRBD1, the D gene given by the table, was not confirmed from the DNA. TRBV21-1 is listed as a pseudogene. The CDR3 contains 12 residues.

About this clone: At one end the junction does not follow the germline gene, possibly because of a read error. This sequence joins TRBV28 and TRBJ2-7; D possibly matches TRBD1 or TRBD2 (5 bases each). The CDR3 consists of 11 residues. CDR1 is MDHEN, CDR2 SYDVKM, per germline. The CDR3 here is CASSSSRDLDF. CDR3 DNA sequence: TGTGCCAGCAGCTCGAGTCGGGACCTTGACTTC.

The chain is built from TRBV28 and TRBJ1-1; D gene unclear. Per germline, CDR1 MDHEN and CDR2 SYDVKM. The CDR3 has 14 residues. The V end lost 5 bases, the J end lost 1 base, and 11 bases lay between the germline ends. The CDR3: CASSIPRANTEAFF. The DNA of the CDR3 is TGTGCCAGCAGTATCCCTAGGGCGAACACTGAAGCTTTCTTT.

Of note for this clone: Other nucleotide sequences in the sample specify the same CDR3. The CDR3: CASSPISGYEQYF. CDR3 bases: TGTGCCAGCTCGCCAATTAGCGGTTACGAGCAGTACTTC. The V gene is TRBV18, the J gene TRBJ2-7, with D perhaps matching TRBD2 (6 bases). V lost 6 bases, J lost 4 bases, and 13 bases lay in between. Germline V gene lookup returns CDR1 KGHSH and CDR2 LQKENI. The CDR3 covers 13 residues.

V gene TRBV6-5 combines with J gene TRBJ2-3; no reliable D call. The V gene's germline CDR1 is MNHEY and CDR2 SVGAGI. The CDR3 contains 13 residues. V lost 4 bases, J lost 3 bases, and 8 bases lay in between. The chain's CDR3 is CASSSGITDTQYF. CDR3 sequence (DNA): TGTGCCAGCAGTTCTGGGATAACAGATACGCAGTATTTT.